This TCR beta chain was profiled in a study of tumor-infiltrating lymphocytes in primary liver carcinoma. The ends were cut back, 4 bases at V and 7 bases at J, with 11 bases in the middle. The CDR3 has 12 residues. Germline lookup yields CDR1 SQVTM and CDR2 ANQGSEA. As concerns this clonotype: A much larger clone lies one base from this, so it may be a read error.

Investigators took RNA and DNA out together from approximately 22-30 mg of unsorted bulk tissue. From approximately 490 ng total RNA, TCR beta cDNA was generated with a primer in the constant region. Three nested multiplex PCR rounds, a slightly modified ARM-PCR method, built the TCR beta libraries. It was with TRBV1-TRBV30 forward primers and a C-beta reverse primer that the first two PCR rounds were run, at approximately 9 cycles each. Using its own MiXCR run on the multiplex PCR reads, TCRdb lists one record per CDR3 protein. The sample includes about 60,000 distinct CDR3 sequences, around 69% seen only once; the top ten take roughly 40%.

This TCR was recovered from a man between 40 and 49 years old with primary liver carcinoma and hepatitis B virus infection. The J gene is TRBJ1-5, the V gene TRBV29-1; a possible D gene is TRBD1 (5 bases). The specimen sequenced was liver tumor tissue from sampling region 4. Regarding subset: tumor region T4, right-lateral pole. In nucleotides, the CDR3 is TGCAGCGTTGCTCAGGGAGAGCAGCCCCAGCATTTT. This gives the protein CSVAQGEQPQHF.